These 30 T cell receptor beta chains were sequenced from one sample in a study of siplizumab effects on memory and regulatory T cells. Generated by immunoSEQ multiplex PCR, the TCRdb table keeps only in-frame clones and is missing some. Of 70,000 to 95,000 clones listed, 85% to 90% are singletons. Sequencing was performed on CD4+ T cells sorted from blood. The source is a human donor in good health.

The CDR3 DNA reads TGCAGCGTTAAGGGCCCAGGGGTCAATGAGCAGTTCTTC. Its protein is CSVKGPGVNEQFF. The chain has TRBV29-1 and TRBJ2-1; weak D call: TRBD1 (6 bases). With 5 bases removed from V and 6 bases from J, the gap between germline ends came to 14 bases. From germline, CDR1 is SQVTM and CDR2 ANQGSEA. The CDR3 contains 13 residues.

V usage is TRBV29-1 and J usage is TRBJ2-3, with 7 bases fitting TRBD1. The trim removed 6 bases at V and 0 bases at J, leaving 3 bases unmatched. Germline CDR1 reads SQVTM; CDR2 reads ANQGSEA. The CDR3 totals 13 residues. As DNA, the CDR3 is TGCAGCGTCCACAGGGGTAGCACAGATACGCAGTATTTT. It is translated as CSVHRGSTDTQYF.

This sequence joins TRBV25-1 and TRBJ1-2; D possibly corresponds to TRBD1 (5 bases). The CDR3 consists of 12 residues. V lost 5 bases to trimming and J lost 4 bases, with 8 bases between them. Germline lookup yields CDR1 MGHDK and CDR2 SYGVNS. The CDR3 coding sequence is TGTGCCAGCAGTCGGGACCGCTATGGCTACACCTTC. Residues: CASSRDRYGYTF.

The table lists this clone with a count of one. The chain has TRBV11-2 and TRBJ1-1; D unclear. V lost 6 bases and J lost 10, with 15 bases in between. The germline CDR1 and CDR2 sequences are SGHAT and FQNNGV. The CDR3 has 12 amino acids. The CDR3 coding sequence is TGTGCCAGCAGTAGGGCAGACGGTGGAGCTTTCTTT. Protein sequence: CASSRADGGAFF.

The chain employs TRBV28 and TRBJ1-1, with D uncertain. Germline V lookup: CDR1 MDHEN, CDR2 SYDVKM. There are 11 residues in the CDR3. V was cut by 7 bases and J by 5 bases, with 8 bases left in between. The chain's CDR3 is CASKRLTEAFF. DNA for the CDR3: TGTGCCAGCAAACGGTTAACTGAAGCTTTCTTT.

The V call is TRBV19, the J call TRBJ1-5, with 7 bases matching TRBD1. Trimming at V came to 6 bases and at J to 4 bases, leaving 12 bases not matched to a gene. Germline V CDR1 and CDR2: LNHDA, SQIVND (reference sequence). CDR3 length equals 16 residues. CDR3 sequence reads: CASRFLSGRGNQPQHF. The CDR3 nucleotides are TGTGCCAGTAGGTTCCTATCGGGCAGGGGGAATCAGCCCCAGCATTTT.

CDR3 nucleotide sequence: TGTGCCAGCTCACCAAGGCAAGATCCCAGCACAGATACGCAGTATTTT. Translating it yields CASSPRQDPSTDTQYF. V is TRBV18 and J is TRBJ2-3; D not certain. Germline V gives CDR1 KGHSH, CDR2 LQKENI. V was clipped by 2 bases and J by 0 bases, with 12 bases between them. The CDR3 runs 16 residues.

The chain joins TRBV2 to TRBJ1-5; 9 bases agree with TRBD1. With 5 bases clipped from V and 7 bases from J, the junction kept 9 bases outside the gene matches. The CDR3 spans 15 residues. In germline, CDR1 is SNHLY, CDR2 FYNNEI. In DNA, the CDR3 is TGTGCCAGCAGTCCTGACAGGGGGGGAGGCCAGCCCCAGCATTTT. Translated, it gives CASSPDRGGGQPQHF.

The V and J genes are TRBV11-1 and TRBJ2-3; 7 bases are a match to TRBD2. The CDR3 has 17 amino acids. V was clipped by 5 bases and J by 2 bases; unmatched bases: 13. Germline CDR1 is SGHAT and CDR2 is FQDESV (reference sequence). CDR3 DNA sequence: TGTGCCAGCAGCCCAGGTGGGCGGGGGTTGATCACAGATACGCAGTATTTT. This encodes CASSPGGRGLITDTQYF.

This clone was counted once. The V gene is TRBV18, the J gene TRBJ2-5, with D possibly matching TRBD1 (5 bases). V gave up 2 bases and J gave up 3 bases, with 13 bases separating them. The CDR3 consists of 15 residues. In germline, CDR1 is KGHSH, CDR2 LQKENI. The CDR3 nucleotides are TGTGCCAGCTCACCAATTCCCGCGACAGAAGAGACCCAGTACTTC. Encoded protein: CASSPIPATEETQYF.

The rearrangement uses TRBV7-9 and TRBJ1-1; weak D call: TRBD1 (5 bases). CDR3 length equals 13 residues. Deletions cut 5 bases from V and 4 bases from J, with 11 bases between. Germline values: CDR1 SEHNR, CDR2 FQNEAQ (reference sequence). This CDR3 reads CASSPGGFTEAFF. CDR3 coding DNA: TGTGCCAGCAGCCCGGGGGGTTTCACTGAAGCTTTCTTT.

Details on this clone: An end of the junction differs from the germline gene, which may be a read error. The chain is built from TRBV7-7 and TRBJ2-2, with D possibly TRBD1 on 5 matching bases. Germline V gives CDR1 SSHAT, CDR2 FNYEAQ (reference sequence). The CDR3 sequence is 13 residues long. In DNA form, the CDR3 reads TGTGCTAGCAGCTTACAGGAAACCGGGGAGCTGTTTTTT. It is translated as CASSLQETGELFF.

This chain uses TRBV28 with TRBJ1-2; no clear D gene. The CDR3 runs 13 residues. Trimming cost V 8 bases and J 2 bases, with 12 bases left between them. Germline CDR1 MDHEN, CDR2 SYDVKM. The CDR3 spells CASRPTGNYGYTF. Written as DNA, the CDR3 is TGTGCCAGCCGTCCGACGGGGAACTATGGCTACACCTTC.

This chain connects TRBV5-1 to TRBJ1-2; 9 positions agree with TRBD1. J was trimmed by 6 bases and V by 0 bases; bases with no gene match: 3. The CDR3 is 14 residues long. Germline V lookup: CDR1 SGHRS, CDR2 YFSETQ. CDR3 nucleotide sequence: TGCGCCAGCAGCTTGGTAGGGGACAGGGATGGCTACACCTTC. This sequence encodes CASSLVGDRDGYTF.

The chain combines TRBV5-1 with TRBJ2-3; 9 bases line up with TRBD2. The CDR3 totals 16 residues. The trim removed 1 base at V and 5 bases at J, leaving 8 bases unmatched. Germline loops: CDR1 SGHRS, CDR2 YFSETQ. CDR3: CASSLRAGGPVDTQYF. Written as DNA, the CDR3 is TGCGCCAGCAGCTTGAGAGCGGGAGGTCCCGTAGATACGCAGTATTTT.

This clone was counted a single time. V gene TRBV27 combines with J gene TRBJ2-7; 7 nucleotides match TRBD1. The length of the CDR3 is 15 residues. CDR1 MNHEY and CDR2 SMNVEV come from the germline V gene (reference sequence). Trimming took 2 bases from V and 3 from J; bases not matched to a gene: 7. CDR3 sequence (DNA): TGTGCCAGCAGTTTAAGTCCGGCAGGGGGCTACGAGCAGTACTTC. This gives the protein CASSLSPAGGYEQYF.

By sample fraction, this clone is medium-sized. The chain uses TRBV7-2 and TRBJ1-4; D uncertain. CDR1 and CDR2 (germline): SGHTA, FQGNSA. The CDR3 runs 16 residues. The V end lost 1 base, the J end lost 3 bases, and 12 bases lay between the germline ends. Written as DNA, the CDR3 is TGTGCCAGCAGCTTAGATGTAGCGAATCCTAATGAAAAACTGTTTTTT. Translated: CASSLDVANPNEKLFF.

This rearrangement joins TRBV5-1 to TRBJ2-2, with 8 positions matching TRBD2. This CDR3 comprises 18 residues. Germline CDR1 reads SGHRS; CDR2 reads YFSETQ. V dropped 0 bases and J dropped 3; count of bases not matched to a gene: 10. This chain's CDR3 is CASSLVVAGPGYTGELFF. CDR3 nucleotides: TGCGCCAGCAGCTTGGTAGTAGCGGGACCAGGTTACACCGGGGAGCTGTTTTTT.

The chain has TRBV28 and TRBJ1-5; weak D call: TRBD1 (5 bases). This CDR3 has 13 amino acids. Germline V CDR1 and CDR2: MDHEN, SYDVKM. With 6 bases removed from V and 5 bases from J, the gap between germline ends came to 11 bases. CDR3 amino acids: CASRRQQYQPQHF. The CDR3 DNA reads as TGTGCCAGCAGACGACAGCAGTATCAGCCCCAGCATTTT.

The count of this clone is one. The V gene is TRBV29-1, the J gene TRBJ2-7; D possibly corresponds to TRBD1 (5 bases). Germline values: CDR1 SQVTM, CDR2 ANQGSEA. Trimming took off 6 bases at V and 6 bases at J, with 12 bases between the two ends. The CDR3 sequence is 11 residues long. The CDR3 DNA reads as TGCAGCGTAAGACAGCAAATCGAGCAGTACTTC. Translating it yields CSVRQQIEQYF.

The chain uses TRBV9 and TRBJ1-4; no clear D. The CDR3 extends over 14 amino acids. CDR1 SGDLS and CDR2 YYNGEE come from the germline V gene. V was clipped by 0 bases and J by 7 bases, with 10 bases between them. The CDR3 loop is CASSVEGKVEKLFF. CDR3 DNA sequence: TGTGCCAGCAGCGTAGAAGGTAAAGTTGAAAAACTGTTTTTT.

The rearrangement uses TRBV18 and TRBJ2-4, with a possible D match to TRBD2 (6 bases). Germline V CDR1 and CDR2: KGHSH, LQKENI. Trimming took 3 bases from V and 2 from J, leaving 11 bases between them. There are 15 residues in the CDR3. The CDR3 DNA follows: TGTGCCAGCTCACCCCCCGGAGGGACCAAAAACATTCAGTACTTC. Translated: CASSPPGGTKNIQYF.

The gene calls are TRBV7-6 and TRBJ1-1; 7 nucleotides match TRBD1. V shed 6 bases, J shed 4 bases, and the junction held 5 bases outside the gene matches. Germline CDR1 is SGHVS and CDR2 is FNYEAQ. The CDR3 contains 13 residues. This chain's CDR3 is CASSTQGTTEAFF. CDR3 nucleotide sequence: TGTGCCAGCAGTACACAGGGGACCACTGAAGCTTTCTTT.

This clone was found once. This chain links TRBV28 with TRBJ1-4, with no clear D. CDR1 is MDHEN and CDR2 is SYDVKM in the germline V gene. V was shortened by 3 bases and J by 3 bases, with 11 bases between the two germline ends. The CDR3 sequence is 15 residues long. CDR3 sequence reads: CASSLPTAANEKLFF. Here the CDR3 DNA reads TGTGCCAGCAGTTTGCCAACAGCGGCTAATGAAAAACTGTTTTTT.

The chain couples TRBV18 to TRBJ2-1; D unclear. The CDR3 contains 15 residues. V was trimmed by 6 bases and J by 8 bases, leaving 20 bases between them. Germline CDR1 and CDR2: KGHSH and LQKENI. The CDR3 here is CASSPNKVRGDEQFF. The CDR3 region has the DNA TGTGCCAGCTCCCCTAATAAGGTCCGCGGCGATGAGCAGTTCTTC.

The chain uses TRBV7-3 and TRBJ2-1; D is perhaps TRBD2 (6 bases). Germline values: CDR1 SGHTA, CDR2 FQGTGA. V lost 5 bases to trimming and J lost 4 bases, with 15 bases between them. CDR3 length equals 15 residues. The CDR3 sequence is CASSRQSGGYNEQFF. For the CDR3, the DNA is TGTGCCAGCAGCCGACAGTCCGGGGGATACAATGAGCAGTTCTTC.

V and J are TRBV5-1 and TRBJ2-3; 10 nucleotides align to TRBD2. CDR1 SGHRS and CDR2 YFSETQ come from the germline V gene. Trimming cost V 4 bases and J 1 base; bases outside gene matches: 15. The CDR3 totals 19 residues. CDR3 DNA sequence: TGCGCCAGCAGCCCGGGTTGGCTAGCGGGAGCTGGGGGCACAGATACGCAGTATTTT. This gives the protein CASSPGWLAGAGGTDTQYF.

The V gene is TRBV6-5, the J gene TRBJ1-1, with D perhaps matching TRBD1 (5 bases). V was shortened by 2 bases and J by 7 bases, with 14 bases between the two germline ends. The CDR3 is 14 residues long. Germline-derived CDR1 and CDR2 are MNHEY and SVGAGI. In DNA, the CDR3 is TGTGCCAGCAGTTACGGGGGACCGCACTTTGAAGCTTTCTTT. This encodes CASSYGGPHFEAFF.

This rearrangement joins TRBV2 to TRBJ2-7; TRBD1 aligns across 9 bases. CDR1 is SNHLY, CDR2 FYNNEI, per germline. This CDR3 comprises 15 residues. J gave up 4 bases and V 6 bases, and 10 bases lay outside the gene matches. DNA of the CDR3: TGTGCCAGCAGCGAAAACCGGGACAGGGTTTACGAGCAGTACTTC. Translating it yields CASSENRDRVYEQYF.

The chain combines TRBV11-2 with TRBJ1-5, with D unresolved. Germline assignment: CDR1 SGHAT and CDR2 FQNNGV. The CDR3 spans 15 residues. V was pared by 3 bases and J by 0 bases, with 9 bases between. CDR3 region: CASSLGRNSNQPQHF. In nucleotides, the CDR3 is TGTGCCAGCAGCTTGGGCAGAAATAGCAATCAGCCCCAGCATTTT.